Sequencing of this T cell receptor (beta chain) was carried out in a study of identical twins. Unique molecular identifiers were present on the cDNA, which also gained a universal primer site by template switching. TCRdb reprocessed the 5' RACE reads via MiXCR and lists one record per CDR3 protein. In the table there are 450,000 to 600,000 distinct CDR3 sequences, around 20% of which are singletons. CDR1 and CDR2 from the germline V gene are KGHSH and LQKENI. This CDR3 has 15 residues. V lost 4 bases and J lost 4; bases outside the gene matches: 6. Concerning this clonotype: Antigen unknown.

Study observations and caveats: The abundant beta clonotypes from cord blood had fewer insertions, and memory repertoires had none of this.

The data were also submitted as part of a second study, on yellow fever vaccine responses in identical twins.

Input material: CD4+ T cells sorted from blood. The origin of this receptor is a woman aged 18-29 years in good health. The chain uses TRBV18 and TRBJ1-4, with TRBD1 identical over 7 bases. The CDR3 protein is CASSRGTADNEKLFF. The CDR3 DNA follows: TGTGCCAGCTCACGCGGGACAGCCGATAATGAAAAACTGTTTTTT.